These 30 T cell receptor beta chains came from one sample sequenced in a study of low-dose radiotherapy and immunotherapy resistance in tumors. TRAV- and TRBV-specific primers primed first-strand cDNA, covering alpha and beta chains. A constant-region primer paired with the V-primer adapter amplified TCRs over approximately 18 PCR cycles. Each CDR3 protein is one row after TCRdb ran MiXCR on the reads. Of tens of thousands of distinct CDR3 sequences in the sample, 20% to 25% were seen once. Time point described: after trial treatment. Specified treatment: LDRT plus nivolumab, ipilimumab, low-dose cyclophosphamide and aspirin (RACIN trial). The material was PBMCs, obtained after low-dose radiotherapy plus immunotherapy. The receptor set was obtained from a female donor with ovarian cancer.

At least ten counts were recorded for this clonotype. This rearrangement joins TRBV5-4 to TRBJ2-2; 7 positions match TRBD1. The length of the CDR3 is 17 residues. V shed 3 bases and J 5 bases; nucleotides not matched to a gene: 13. The germline gives CDR1 SGHNT, CDR2 YYREEE (reference sequence). CDR3 in DNA: TGTGCCAGCAGCTCAACCCCGGGACAGCATTTGACCGGGGAGCTGTTTTTT. The encoded protein is CASSSTPGQHLTGELFF.

This clonotype was detected only a few times. This sequence joins TRBV7-4 and TRBJ2-7, with 7 bases aligning to TRBD2. The CDR3 is 17 amino acids. Germline CDR1 and CDR2: SGHVT and SQSDAQ. Trimming took 1 base from V and 2 from J; bases not matched to a gene: 11. CDR3 amino acids: CASSLVGRGPVPYEQYF. The CDR3 DNA reads as TGTGCCAGCAGCTTAGTAGGGAGGGGCCCTGTTCCCTACGAGCAGTACTTC.

This clonotype was recorded many times. The chain joins TRBV29-1 to TRBJ2-1, with TRBD1 matching 10 bases. Looked up from germline, CDR1 is SQVTM and CDR2 is ANQGSEA. The CDR3 spans 12 residues. Trimming at V came to 8 bases and at J to 9 bases, leaving 7 bases not matched to a gene. The CDR3 DNA is TGCAGCACGACAGGGGGCGACGCTGAGCAGTTCTTC. Amino acid sequence: CSTTGGDAEQFF.

This clonotype was counted ten times or more. The chain combines TRBV10-3 with TRBJ1-5, with 7 positions matching TRBD1. The CDR3 runs to 13 residues. CDR1 is ENHRY and CDR2 is SYGVKD in the germline V gene. V was clipped by 7 bases and J by 2 bases; unmatched bases: 2. The CDR3 loop reads CAIKGGGNQPQHF. Here the CDR3 DNA reads TGTGCCATCAAAGGGGGCGGCAATCAGCCCCAGCATTTT.

This clonotype was detected ten times or more. J is TRBJ2-3 and V is TRBV29-1; 10 bases map to TRBD2. Germline loops: CDR1 SQVTM, CDR2 ANQGSEA. The CDR3 totals 17 residues. Trimming removed 2 bases from V and 4 bases from J; junction bases left unmatched: 12. The CDR3 loop reads CSVEKLTSGVSADTQYF. In nucleotides, the CDR3 is TGCAGCGTTGAAAAACTCACTAGCGGGGTTTCTGCAGATACGCAGTATTTT.

This clonotype appeared many times. V and J are TRBV28 and TRBJ2-1; TRBD2 aligns across 8 bases. Germline V CDR1 and CDR2: MDHEN, SYDVKM. V lost 6 bases to trimming and J lost 2 bases; unmatched junction nucleotides: 3. There are 14 residues in the CDR3. In nucleotides, the CDR3 is TGTGCCAGCAGGCTAGCGGGTCCCTACAATGAGCAGTTCTTC. The encoded protein is CASRLAGPYNEQFF.

This clonotype has ten or more counts. The V gene is TRBV29-1, the J gene TRBJ2-2; a weak D match, TRBD1 (5 bases). The V end was cut by 6 bases, the J end by 6 bases, with 11 bases between. This CDR3 region has 12 residues. CDR1 and CDR2 (germline): SQVTM, ANQGSEA. CDR3 sequence: CSVGPRAGELFF. CDR3 in DNA: TGCAGCGTCGGTCCCAGGGCCGGGGAGCTGTTTTTT.

This clonotype was picked up a small number of times. The chain has TRBV13 and TRBJ2-2; tentatively, D is TRBD1 (6 bases). The CDR3 loop spans 16 amino acids. The germline CDR1 and CDR2 sequences are PRHDT and FYEKMQ (reference sequence). Trimming took off 5 bases at V and 3 bases at J, with 16 bases between the two ends. CDR3 loop: CASSRDIGGYTGELFF. The CDR3 DNA sequence: TGTGCCAGCAGCCGCGACATAGGGGGATACACCGGGGAGCTGTTTTTT.

With respect to this clonotype: A read error is possible here, since a much larger clone lies one base away. The chain carries TRBV7-9 and TRBJ1-2, with D unclear. In germline, CDR1 is SEHNR, CDR2 FQNEAQ (reference sequence). The CDR3 runs 12 residues. CDR3 protein: CTSSLVTYGYTF. The CDR3, as DNA: TGTACCAGCAGCTTGGTGACATATGGCTACACCTTC.

This clonotype was seen only once. The V and J genes are TRBV25-1 and TRBJ1-6, with D unclear. Germline-derived CDR1 and CDR2 are MGHDK and SYGVNS. Trimming left V 4 bases short and J 10 bases short, with 8 bases between. CDR3 length: 12 residues. As DNA, the CDR3 is TGTGCCAGCAGTGCCCTCAGATCACCCCTCCACTTT. Protein sequence: CASSALRSPLHF.

This sequence joins TRBV10-3 and TRBJ2-5, with D hard to call. The CDR3 is 13 amino acids. Germline CDR1 and CDR2: ENHRY and SYGVKD. Trimming stripped 6 bases from V and 2 bases from J, with 10 bases between. The CDR3 DNA reads TGTGCCATCAGGGGAAAGGGACAAGAGACCCAGTACTTC. Translating it yields CAIRGKGQETQYF.

For this clonotype: This is likely an artifact of a read error, given a far larger clone one base away. V and J are TRBV3-1 and TRBJ2-7, with TRBD2 identical over 12 bases. V lost 4 bases, J lost 7 bases, and 11 bases stayed unmatched. The CDR3 is 16 amino acids. The germline gives CDR1 LGHDT, CDR2 YNNKEL (reference sequence). The CDR3 sequence is CASSLSSGREHNEQYF. CDR3 DNA: TGTGCCAGCAGCCTATCTAGCGGGAGGGAACACAATGAGCAGTACTTC.

The genes are TRBV27 and TRBJ2-2; 7 nucleotides line up with TRBD2. Germline lookup yields CDR1 MNHEY and CDR2 SMNVEV (reference sequence). The ends lost 6 bases at V and 6 bases at J; junction bases unmatched: 13. The CDR3 extends over 16 amino acids. CDR3 nucleotides: TGTGCCAGCAGACCTTGGGGGAGGGTAGTATCCGGGGAGCTGTTTTTT. This encodes CASRPWGRVVSGELFF.

V is TRBV19 and J is TRBJ1-5, with D possibly being TRBD1 (5 bases). Per germline, CDR1 LNHDA and CDR2 SQIVND (reference sequence). V was shortened by 5 bases and J by 3 bases, with 11 bases between the two germline ends. CDR3 length: 14 residues. The CDR3 is CASSRRDDNQPQHF. Here the CDR3 DNA reads TGTGCCAGTAGTCGCCGGGACGACAATCAGCCCCAGCATTTT.

This clonotype was recorded at least ten times. The J gene is TRBJ1-2, the V gene TRBV28; 8 bases line up with TRBD1. The trim removed 4 bases at V and 5 bases at J, leaving 9 bases unmatched. From germline, CDR1 is MDHEN and CDR2 SYDVKM. This CDR3 is built from 15 residues. The CDR3 here is CASSSSGTGEYGYTF. DNA of the CDR3: TGTGCCAGCAGTTCCTCCGGGACAGGCGAATATGGCTACACCTTC.

This clonotype was recorded at least ten times. The CDR3 DNA is TGTGCCAGCCGGGACAGGGACCCCTACGAGCAGTACTTC. Its translation: CASRDRDPYEQYF. The chain has TRBV28 and TRBJ2-7; 9 bases align to TRBD1. Germline loops: CDR1 MDHEN, CDR2 SYDVKM. V trimming: 8 bases; J trimming: 2 bases; junction bases outside the gene matches: 4. The CDR3 totals 13 residues.

Remarks on this clonotype: Only one base separates this from a far larger clonotype, so it likely reflects a read error. The chain joins TRBV5-4 to TRBJ2-5, with 11 positions matching TRBD2. The junction had 13 bases not matched to a gene; V was cut back by 4 bases and J by 11 bases. CDR3 length: 15 amino acids. CDR1 is SGHNT and CDR2 is YYREEE in the germline V gene (reference sequence). The CDR3 DNA sequence: TGTGCCAGCAGCGCCGTAGCGGGGGGGTACAATGAGCAGTACTTC. It encodes CASSAVAGGYNEQYF.

This sequence joins TRBV30 and TRBJ2-1, with D possibly called TRBD1 or TRBD2 (6 bases each). This CDR3 is built from 12 residues. CDR1 is GTSNPN and CDR2 is SVGIG in the germline V gene (reference sequence). With 5 bases removed from V and 7 bases from J, the gap between germline ends came to 12 bases. The CDR3 spells CAWAGGRNEQFF. CDR3 DNA: TGTGCCTGGGCTGGGGGGCGAAATGAGCAGTTCTTC.

As concerns this clonotype: This may be a read error, as it is one base from a much larger clone. V is TRBV7-9 and J is TRBJ2-1; 13 nucleotides align to TRBD2. This CDR3 has 17 residues. CDR1 and CDR2 (germline): SEHNR, FQNEAQ (reference sequence). Germline trimming cut 1 base from V and 5 bases from J; bases unmatched to any gene: 5. DNA of the CDR3: TGTGCCAGCAGCTTAGGAGCGGGGACTAGCGGGAACAATGAGCAGTTCTTC. Translating gives CASSLGAGTSGNNEQFF.

This clonotype has at least ten counts. V is TRBV5-1 and J is TRBJ1-1; 7 bases line up with TRBD1. The CDR3 totals 15 residues. Germline V lookup: CDR1 SGHRS, CDR2 YFSETQ. The J segment lost 1 base and the V segment lost 3 bases, leaving 6 bases of the junction unmatched. The CDR3 DNA is TGCGCCAGCAGCTCACAGGGGACAAAGAACACTGAAGCTTTCTTT. Encoded protein: CASSSQGTKNTEAFF.

This clonotype was found a few times. V gene TRBV6-2 or TRBV6-3 combines with J gene TRBJ2-1; 7 bases map to TRBD1. The germline gives CDR1 MNHEY, CDR2 SVGEGT. The CDR3 is 13 amino acids. After removal of 7 bases from V and 6 bases from J, the junction contained 6 bases not matched to a gene. The CDR3 is CASIRTGVNEQFF. CDR3 bases: TGTGCCAGCATAAGGACAGGAGTCAATGAGCAGTTCTTC.

This clonotype was seen many times. The V call is TRBV5-1, the J call TRBJ2-7; perhaps TRBD2 as D (6 bases). CDR3 length: 14 residues. Per the germline V gene, CDR1 is SGHRS and CDR2 is YFSETQ. Trimming pared 0 bases from V and 5 bases from J, leaving 12 bases between. The CDR3 spells CASSLVGLPDEQYF. As DNA, the CDR3 is TGCGCCAGCAGCTTGGTGGGACTTCCCGACGAGCAGTACTTC.

The chain combines TRBV4-2 with TRBJ1-1, with 9 bases matching TRBD1. V trimming: 4 bases; J trimming: 1 base; junction bases outside the gene matches: 10. Germline V gene data show CDR1 as LGHNA and CDR2 as YNFKEQ. CDR3 length: 17 residues. The DNA of the CDR3 is TGTGCCAGCAGCCGGCAGACACAGGGGGCGTGGAACACTGAAGCTTTCTTT. This encodes CASSRQTQGAWNTEAFF.

This clonotype was observed many times. The chain employs TRBV7-9 and TRBJ1-1; a weak D match, TRBD1 (6 bases). CDR3 length: 16 amino acids. Germline loops: CDR1 SEHNR, CDR2 FQNEAQ (reference sequence). Trimming pared 2 bases from V and 2 bases from J, leaving 15 bases between. The CDR3 coding sequence is TGTGCCAGCAGCTTATGGACCGGGACACCCAACACTGAAGCTTTCTTT. Translating it yields CASSLWTGTPNTEAFF. The variable domain in full, with the rest retrieved from reference TRBV7-9 and TRBJ1-1, is DTGVSQNPRHKITKRGQNVTFRCDPISEHNRLYWYRQTLGQGPEFLTYFQNEAQLEKSRLLSDRFSAERPKGSFSTLEIQRTEQGDSAMYLCASSLWTGTPNTEAFFGQGTRLTVV.

Of note for this clonotype: A read error likely explains this, since a far larger clone differs by one base. This chain connects TRBV2 to TRBJ2-5; 7 positions agree with TRBD2. Germline loops: CDR1 SNHLY, CDR2 FYNNEI. The CDR3 length is 15 residues. The V segment lost 10 bases and the J segment 11 bases; nucleotides outside the gene matches: 22. CDR3 DNA sequence: TGTGCCACTTCGCGGGCGGGGGACTCCTACAATGAGCAGTACTTC. Its translation is CATSRAGDSYNEQYF. Filled out from reference TRBV2 and TRBJ2-5, the complete variable domain reads EPEVTQTPSHQVTQMGQEVILRCVPISNHLYFYWYRQILGQKVEFLVSFYNNEISEKSEIFDDQFSVERPDGSNFTLKIRSTKLEDSAMYFCATSRAGDSYNEQYFGPGTRLLVL.

This clonotype was seen ten or more times. The chain recombines TRBV7-8 with TRBJ1-2; tentative D call: TRBD1 (6 bases). V was cut by 4 bases and J by 6 bases, with 18 bases left in between. Germline CDR1 and CDR2: SGHVS and FQNEAQ. This CDR3 spans 15 amino acids. CDR3 nucleotide sequence: TGTGCCAGCAGCTCGACTCGGGGGGCCACGAATGGCTACACCTTC. It encodes CASSSTRGATNGYTF.

In its sample, this clonotype was seen many times. CDR3 in amino acids: CASSLLVSGRNEQFF. Here the CDR3 DNA reads TGTGCCAGCAGTTTACTCGTTAGCGGGAGGAATGAGCAGTTCTTC. The V and J genes are TRBV12-3 or TRBV12-4 and TRBJ2-1; 10 bases are a match to TRBD2. Unmatched junction bases numbered 5, after V lost 2 bases and J lost 7 bases. This CDR3 is built from 15 residues.

This clonotype was observed at least ten times. The chain combines TRBV4-1 with TRBJ2-5; D is perhaps TRBD1 or TRBD2 (5 bases each). The V and J ends lost 0 bases and 5 bases respectively, with 13 bases between them. The CDR3 loop spans 15 amino acids. The germline V gene encodes CDR1 MGHRA and CDR2 YSYEKL. CDR3 sequence: CASSQDRDGTETQYF. CDR3 DNA sequence: TGCGCCAGCAGCCAAGATCGTGACGGGACCGAGACCCAGTACTTC.

Ten or more counts support this clonotype. The chain has TRBV7-8 and TRBJ2-2; D is possibly TRBD1 (5 bases). V lost 5 bases, J lost 4 bases, and 17 bases lay in between. This CDR3 region has 16 residues. Germline V gene data show CDR1 as SGHVS and CDR2 as FQNEAQ. CDR3 amino acids: CASSPSSRGGTGELFF. The CDR3 nucleotides read TGTGCCAGCAGCCCTAGTTCTAGGGGCGGCACCGGGGAGCTGTTTTTT. Complete variable domain (other parts from reference TRBV7-8 and TRBJ2-2): GAGVSQSPRYKVAKRGQDVALRCDPISGHVSLFWYQQALGQGPEFLTYFQNEAQLDKSGLPSDRFFAERPEGSVSTLKIQRTQQEDSAVYLCASSPSSRGGTGELFFGEGSRLTVL.

As concerns this clonotype: Since a far larger clone is one base different, this is likely a read error. The V call is TRBV5-3, the J call TRBJ2-7; D is uncertain. TRBV5-3 has ORF status, its function being uncertain. The CDR3 sequence is 12 residues long. The CDR3 reads CASSLVSREQYF. In DNA form, the CDR3 reads TGTGCCAGCAGCTTGGTTTCGCGGGAGCAGTACTTC.